This T cell receptor beta chain was recorded in a study of blood T cell repertoires in COVID-19. Study summary: The study drew acute and convalescent COVID-19 samples from the United States, Italy and Spain. Nucleic acid was either cDNA or gDNA, and it came from T cells, B-cell-depleted T cells, or PBMCs.

Germline CDR1 is LNHNV and CDR2 is YYDKDF (reference sequence). The CDR3 is 17 residues long. Trimming removed 2 bases from V and 2 bases from J; junction bases left unmatched: 5. Source study methods: Estimation of nucleated cell counts was performed using reference gene primer amplification. Profiling relied on immunoSEQ multiplex PCR, and the TCRdb table lists in-frame clones only, not all of them. Clone size and the V and J calls come from that table; the DNA yielded D and trimming. The data show 90,000 to 100,000 clones, roughly 89% seen once. The sample taken for sequencing was peripheral blood. This sequence originates from a human donor in a cohort sampled during active COVID-19. The V call is TRBV15, the J call TRBJ1-5, with 11 positions matching TRBD1. The CDR3 here is CATSRTGQGARNQPQHF. Written as DNA, the CDR3 is TGTGCCACCAGCAGAACTGGACAGGGGGCTCGCAATCAGCCCCAGCATTTT.